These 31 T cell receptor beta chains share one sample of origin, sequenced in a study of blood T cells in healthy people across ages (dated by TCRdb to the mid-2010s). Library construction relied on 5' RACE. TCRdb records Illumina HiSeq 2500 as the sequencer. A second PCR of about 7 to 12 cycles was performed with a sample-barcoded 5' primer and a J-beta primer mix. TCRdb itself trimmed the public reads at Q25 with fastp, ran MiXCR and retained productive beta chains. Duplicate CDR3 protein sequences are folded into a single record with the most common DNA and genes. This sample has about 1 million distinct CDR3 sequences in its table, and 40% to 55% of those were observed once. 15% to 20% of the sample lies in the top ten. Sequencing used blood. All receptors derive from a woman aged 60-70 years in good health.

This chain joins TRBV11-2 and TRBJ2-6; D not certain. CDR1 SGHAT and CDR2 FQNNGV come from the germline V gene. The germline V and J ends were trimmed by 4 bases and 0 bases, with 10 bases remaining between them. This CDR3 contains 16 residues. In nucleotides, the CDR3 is TGTGCCAGCAGCTCCGGCAGTGACTCTGGGGCCAACGTCCTGACTTTC. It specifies CASSSGSDSGANVLTF. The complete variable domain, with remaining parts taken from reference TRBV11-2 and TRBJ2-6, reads EAGVAQSPRYKIIEKRQSVAFWCNPISGHATLYWYQQILGQGPKLLIQFQNNGVVDDSQLPKDRFSAERLKGVDSTLKIQPAKLEDSAVYLCASSSGSDSGANVLTFGAGSRLTVL.

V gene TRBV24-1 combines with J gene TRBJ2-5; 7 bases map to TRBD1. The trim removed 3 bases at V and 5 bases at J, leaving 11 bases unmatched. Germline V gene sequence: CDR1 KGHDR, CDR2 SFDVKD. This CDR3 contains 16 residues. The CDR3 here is CATSDGRQGRRETQYF. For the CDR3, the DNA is TGTGCCACCAGTGATGGCCGACAGGGTCGCCGGGAGACCCAGTACTTC.

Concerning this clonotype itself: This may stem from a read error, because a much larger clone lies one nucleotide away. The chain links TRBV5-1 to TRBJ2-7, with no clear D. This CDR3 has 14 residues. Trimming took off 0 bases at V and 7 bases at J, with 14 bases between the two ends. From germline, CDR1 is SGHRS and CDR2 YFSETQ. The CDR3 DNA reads TGCGCCAGCAGCTTGGCTCTGACCCACAATGAGCAGTACTTC. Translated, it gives CASSLALTHNEQYF.

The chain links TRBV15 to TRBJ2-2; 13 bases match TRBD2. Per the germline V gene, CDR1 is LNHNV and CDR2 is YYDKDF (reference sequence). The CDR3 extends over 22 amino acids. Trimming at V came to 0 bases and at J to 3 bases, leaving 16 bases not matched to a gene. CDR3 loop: CATSREPRITTSGRAHTGELFF. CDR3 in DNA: TGTGCCACCAGCAGAGAGCCTCGTATCACTACTAGCGGGAGGGCTCACACCGGGGAGCTGTTTTTT. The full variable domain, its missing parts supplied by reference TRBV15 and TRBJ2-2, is DAMVIQNPRYQVTQFGKPVTLSCSQTLNHNVMYWYQQKSSQAPKLLFHYYDKDFNNEADTPDNFQSRRPNTSFCFLDIRSPGLGDTAMYLCATSREPRITTSGRAHTGELFFGEGSRLTVL.

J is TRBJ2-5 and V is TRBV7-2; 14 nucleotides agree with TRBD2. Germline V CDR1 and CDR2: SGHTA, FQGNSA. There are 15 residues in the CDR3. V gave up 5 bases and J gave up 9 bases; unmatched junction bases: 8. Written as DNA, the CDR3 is TGTGCCAGCAGCACGGGACTAGCGGGAGTTCGGGCCCAGTACTTC. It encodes CASSTGLAGVRAQYF.

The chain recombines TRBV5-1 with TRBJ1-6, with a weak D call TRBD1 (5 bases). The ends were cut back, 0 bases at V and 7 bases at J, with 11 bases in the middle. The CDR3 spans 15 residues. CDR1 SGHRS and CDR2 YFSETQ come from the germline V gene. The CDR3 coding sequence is TGCGCCAGCAGCTTGGAGGGGTTCCAAAATTCACCCCTCCACTTT. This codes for CASSLEGFQNSPLHF. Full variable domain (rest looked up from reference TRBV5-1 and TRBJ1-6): KAGVTQTPRYLIKTRGQQVTLSCSPISGHRSVSWYQQTPGQGLQFLFEYFSETQRNKGNFPGRFSGRQFSNSRSEMNVSTLELGDSALYLCASSLEGFQNSPLHFGNGTRLTVT.

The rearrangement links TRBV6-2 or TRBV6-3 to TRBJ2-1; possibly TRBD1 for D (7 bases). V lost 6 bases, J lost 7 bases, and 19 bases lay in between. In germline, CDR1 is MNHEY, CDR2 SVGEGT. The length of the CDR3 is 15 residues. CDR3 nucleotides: TGTGCCAGCAGCGGTCGGCCAGGGGGGAGGAATGAGCAGTTCTTC. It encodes CASSGRPGGRNEQFF.

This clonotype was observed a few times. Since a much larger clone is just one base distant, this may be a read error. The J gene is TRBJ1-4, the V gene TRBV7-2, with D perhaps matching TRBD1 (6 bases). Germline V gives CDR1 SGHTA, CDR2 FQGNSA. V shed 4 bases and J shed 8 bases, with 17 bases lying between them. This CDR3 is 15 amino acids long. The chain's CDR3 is CASSWPGQYGEKLFF. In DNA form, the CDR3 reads TGTGCCAGCAGCTGGCCTGGACAGTACGGAGAAAAACTGTTTTTT. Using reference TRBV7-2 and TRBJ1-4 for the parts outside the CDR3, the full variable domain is GAGVSQSPSNKVTEKGKDVELRCDPISGHTALYWYRQSLGQGLEFLIYFQGNSAPDKSGLPSDRFSAERTGGSVSTLTIQRTQQEDSAVYLCASSWPGQYGEKLFFGSGTQLSVL.

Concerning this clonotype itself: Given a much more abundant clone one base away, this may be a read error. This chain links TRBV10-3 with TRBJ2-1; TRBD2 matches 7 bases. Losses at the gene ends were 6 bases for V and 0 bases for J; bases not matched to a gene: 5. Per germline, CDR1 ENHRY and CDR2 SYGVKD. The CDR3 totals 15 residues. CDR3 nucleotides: TGTGCCATCAGCGCTAGCGGAGGCTCCTACAATGAGCAGTTCTTC. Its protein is CAISASGGSYNEQFF.

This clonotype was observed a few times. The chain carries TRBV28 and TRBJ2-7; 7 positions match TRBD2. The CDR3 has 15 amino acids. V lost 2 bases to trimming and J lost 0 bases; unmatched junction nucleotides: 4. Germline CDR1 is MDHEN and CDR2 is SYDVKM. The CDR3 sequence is CASSLLAESSYEQYF. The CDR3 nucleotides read TGTGCCAGCAGTTTACTAGCGGAAAGCTCCTACGAGCAGTACTTC. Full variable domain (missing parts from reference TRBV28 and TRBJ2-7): DVKVTQSSRYLVKRTGEKVFLECVQDMDHENMFWYRQDPGLGLRLIYFSYDVKMKEKGDIPEGYSVSREKKERFSLILESASTNQTSMYLCASSLLAESSYEQYFGPGTRLTVT.

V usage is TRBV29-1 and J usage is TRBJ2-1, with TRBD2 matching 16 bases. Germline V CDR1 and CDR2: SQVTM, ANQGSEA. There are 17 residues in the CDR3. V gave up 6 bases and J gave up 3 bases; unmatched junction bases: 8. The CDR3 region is CSVPGLAGGTLYNEQFF. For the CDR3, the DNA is TGCAGCGTCCCGGGACTAGCGGGAGGGACACTCTACAATGAGCAGTTCTTC.

The CDR3 here is CASTRTGVNTEAFF. The DNA for the CDR3 is TGTGCCAGCACGCGGACGGGGGTAAACACTGAAGCTTTCTTT. This chain joins TRBV2 and TRBJ1-1; D might be TRBD1 (5 bases). V was pared by 7 bases and J by 2 bases, with 14 bases between. CDR1 is SNHLY and CDR2 is FYNNEI in the germline V gene. The CDR3 extends over 14 amino acids.

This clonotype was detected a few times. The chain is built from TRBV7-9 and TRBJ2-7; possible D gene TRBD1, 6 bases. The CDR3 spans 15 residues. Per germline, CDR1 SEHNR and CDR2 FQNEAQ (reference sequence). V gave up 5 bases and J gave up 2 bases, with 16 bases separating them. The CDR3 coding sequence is TGTGCCAGCAGCATCGGGACAACCAAAGCCTACGAGCAGTACTTC. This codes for CASSIGTTKAYEQYF.

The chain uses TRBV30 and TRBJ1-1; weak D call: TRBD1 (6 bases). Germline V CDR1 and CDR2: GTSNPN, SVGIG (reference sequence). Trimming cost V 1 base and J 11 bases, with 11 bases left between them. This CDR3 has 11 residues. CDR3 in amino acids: CAWSEGGMAFF. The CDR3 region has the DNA TGTGCCTGGAGTGAGGGGGGAATGGCTTTCTTT.

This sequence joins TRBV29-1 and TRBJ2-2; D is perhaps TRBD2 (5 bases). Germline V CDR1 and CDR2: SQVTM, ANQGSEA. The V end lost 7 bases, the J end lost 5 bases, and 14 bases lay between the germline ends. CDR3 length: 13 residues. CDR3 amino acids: CSAGDSWTGELFF. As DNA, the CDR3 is TGCAGCGCCGGGGATAGCTGGACCGGGGAGCTGTTTTTT.

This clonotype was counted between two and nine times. The CDR3 DNA follows: TGTGCCAGCAGCCTTGGGCCGACGGCAACTAATGAAAAACTGTTTTTT. Its protein product is CASSLGPTATNEKLFF. The rearrangement uses TRBV3-1 and TRBJ1-4; D unresolved. The V and J ends lost 4 bases and 0 bases respectively, with 12 bases between them. The CDR3 loop spans 16 amino acids. Germline CDR1 and CDR2: LGHDT and YNNKEL (reference sequence).

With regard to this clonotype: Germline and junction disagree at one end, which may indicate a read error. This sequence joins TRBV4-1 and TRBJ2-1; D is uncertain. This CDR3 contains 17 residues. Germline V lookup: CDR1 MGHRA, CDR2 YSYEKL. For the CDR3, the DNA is TGTGCCAGCAGCCAAGCGAGAAGTGGGCACCGCTACAATGAGCAGTTCTTC. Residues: CASSQARSGHRYNEQFF.

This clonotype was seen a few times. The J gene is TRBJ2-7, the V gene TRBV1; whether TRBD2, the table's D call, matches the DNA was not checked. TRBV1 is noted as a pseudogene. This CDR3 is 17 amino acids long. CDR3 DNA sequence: TGCACCAGCAGGATCATACGAGGACTAGCTGATACAAGCGAGCAGTACTTC. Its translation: CTSRIIRGLADTSEQYF.

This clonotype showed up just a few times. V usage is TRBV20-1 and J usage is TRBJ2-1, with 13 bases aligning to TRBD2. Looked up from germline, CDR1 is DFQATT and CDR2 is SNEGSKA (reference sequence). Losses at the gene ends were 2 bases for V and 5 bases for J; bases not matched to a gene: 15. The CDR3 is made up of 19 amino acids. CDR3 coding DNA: TGCAGTGCTAGACCTTTTTGGGTAGGACTAGCGGGGGCAAACAATGAGCAGTTCTTC. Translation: CSARPFWVGLAGANNEQFF.

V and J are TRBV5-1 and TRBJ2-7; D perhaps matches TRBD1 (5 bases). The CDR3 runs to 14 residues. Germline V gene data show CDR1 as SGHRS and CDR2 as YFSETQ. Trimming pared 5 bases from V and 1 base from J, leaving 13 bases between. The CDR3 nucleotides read TGCGCCAGCAGGTTGACAGAGACATCCTACGAGCAGTACTTC. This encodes CASRLTETSYEQYF.

The CDR3 DNA reads TGTGCCACCAGTGATCCAGTCGTAGATACGCAGTATTTT. The encoded protein is CATSDPVVDTQYF. The chain is built from TRBV24-1 and TRBJ2-3; D unresolved. Trimming took off 3 bases at V and 5 bases at J, with 8 bases between the two ends. The CDR3 covers 13 residues. Germline V lookup: CDR1 KGHDR, CDR2 SFDVKD.

The CDR3 DNA reads TGTGCCAGCAGTGCCACAGGGGGATGGGGCGAGCAGTACTTC. Its protein product is CASSATGGWGEQYF. The chain links TRBV27 to TRBJ2-7; 8 bases line up with TRBD1. The CDR3 is made up of 14 amino acids. Germline V gives CDR1 MNHEY, CDR2 SMNVEV (reference sequence). J gave up 6 bases and V 5 bases, and 9 bases lay outside the gene matches.

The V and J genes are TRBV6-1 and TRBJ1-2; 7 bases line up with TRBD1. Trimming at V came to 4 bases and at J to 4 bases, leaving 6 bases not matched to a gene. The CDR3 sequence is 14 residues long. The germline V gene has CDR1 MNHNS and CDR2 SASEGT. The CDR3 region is CASSVGQLIYGYTF. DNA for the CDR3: TGTGCCAGCAGTGTGGGACAGCTTATCTATGGCTACACCTTC.

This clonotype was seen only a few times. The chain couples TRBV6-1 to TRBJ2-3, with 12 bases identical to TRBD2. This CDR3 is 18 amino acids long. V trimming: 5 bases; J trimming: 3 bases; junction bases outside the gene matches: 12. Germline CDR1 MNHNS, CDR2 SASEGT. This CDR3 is CASSSLAGGPRATDTQYF. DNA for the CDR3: TGTGCCAGCAGTAGCCTAGCGGGAGGGCCTCGGGCAACAGATACGCAGTATTTT.

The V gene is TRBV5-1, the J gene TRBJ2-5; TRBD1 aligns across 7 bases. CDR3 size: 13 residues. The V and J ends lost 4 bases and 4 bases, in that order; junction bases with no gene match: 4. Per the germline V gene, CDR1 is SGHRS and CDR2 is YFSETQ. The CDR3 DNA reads TGCGCCAGCAGCCCGTACAGGGGAGAGACCCAGTACTTC. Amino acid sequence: CASSPYRGETQYF.

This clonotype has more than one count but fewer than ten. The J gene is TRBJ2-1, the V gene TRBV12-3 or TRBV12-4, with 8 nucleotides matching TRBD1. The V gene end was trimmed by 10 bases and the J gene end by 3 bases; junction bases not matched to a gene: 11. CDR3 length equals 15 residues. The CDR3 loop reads CATTGTGTGYNEQFF. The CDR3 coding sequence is TGTGCCACCACGGGGACGGGGACAGGCTACAATGAGCAGTTCTTC.

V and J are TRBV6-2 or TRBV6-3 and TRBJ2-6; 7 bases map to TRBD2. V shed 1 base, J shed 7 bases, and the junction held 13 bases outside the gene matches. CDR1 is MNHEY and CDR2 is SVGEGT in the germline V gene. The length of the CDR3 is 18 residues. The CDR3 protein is CASSYWRETSYPANVLTF. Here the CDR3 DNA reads TGTGCCAGCAGTTACTGGCGGGAGACTTCATATCCTGCCAACGTCCTGACTTTC.

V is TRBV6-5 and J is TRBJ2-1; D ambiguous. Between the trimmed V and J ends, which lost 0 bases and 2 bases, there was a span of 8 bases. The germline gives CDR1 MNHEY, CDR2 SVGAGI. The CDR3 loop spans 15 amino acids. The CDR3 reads CASSYSDSAYNEQFF. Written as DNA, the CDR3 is TGTGCCAGCAGTTACTCCGACTCAGCCTACAATGAGCAGTTCTTC.

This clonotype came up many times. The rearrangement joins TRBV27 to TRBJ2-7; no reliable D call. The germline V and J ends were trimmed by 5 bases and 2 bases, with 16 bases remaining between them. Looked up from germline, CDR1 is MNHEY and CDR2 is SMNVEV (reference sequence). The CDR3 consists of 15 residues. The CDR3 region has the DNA TGTGCCAGCAGTGCCCTGCTAGAGAACCCCTACGAGCAGTACTTC. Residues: CASSALLENPYEQYF.

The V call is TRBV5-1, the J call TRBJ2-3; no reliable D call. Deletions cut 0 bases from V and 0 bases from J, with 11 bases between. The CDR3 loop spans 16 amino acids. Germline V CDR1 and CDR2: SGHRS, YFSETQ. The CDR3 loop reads CASSLGRTTSTDTQYF. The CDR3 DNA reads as TGCGCCAGCAGCTTGGGCAGAACGACTAGCACAGATACGCAGTATTTT.

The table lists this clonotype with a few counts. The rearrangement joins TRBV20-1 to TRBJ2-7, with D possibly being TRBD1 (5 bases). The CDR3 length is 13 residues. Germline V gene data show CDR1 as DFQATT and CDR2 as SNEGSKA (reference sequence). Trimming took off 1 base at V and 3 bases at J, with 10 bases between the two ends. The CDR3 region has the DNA TGCAGTGCTAGAGGAAAGGGGTTCTACGAGCAGTACTTC. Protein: CSARGKGFYEQYF.